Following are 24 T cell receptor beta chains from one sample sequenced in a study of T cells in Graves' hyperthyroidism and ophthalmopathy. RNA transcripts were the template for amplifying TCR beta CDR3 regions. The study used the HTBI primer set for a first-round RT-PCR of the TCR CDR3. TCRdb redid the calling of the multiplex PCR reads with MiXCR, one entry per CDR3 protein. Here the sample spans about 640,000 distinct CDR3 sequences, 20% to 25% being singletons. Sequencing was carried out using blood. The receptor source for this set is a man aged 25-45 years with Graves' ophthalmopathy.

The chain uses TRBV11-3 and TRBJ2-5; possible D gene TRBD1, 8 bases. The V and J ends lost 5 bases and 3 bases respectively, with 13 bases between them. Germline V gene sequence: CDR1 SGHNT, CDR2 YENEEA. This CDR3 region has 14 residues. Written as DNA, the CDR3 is TGTGCCAGCAGCGACAGGGGAGGGGAAGAGACCCAGTACTTC. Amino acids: CASSDRGGEETQYF.

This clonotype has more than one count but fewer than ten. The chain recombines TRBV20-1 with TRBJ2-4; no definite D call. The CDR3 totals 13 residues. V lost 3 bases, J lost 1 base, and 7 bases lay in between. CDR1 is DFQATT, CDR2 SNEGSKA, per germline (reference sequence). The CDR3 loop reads CSASNGAKNIQYF. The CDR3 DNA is TGCAGTGCTAGCAACGGGGCCAAAAACATTCAGTACTTC.

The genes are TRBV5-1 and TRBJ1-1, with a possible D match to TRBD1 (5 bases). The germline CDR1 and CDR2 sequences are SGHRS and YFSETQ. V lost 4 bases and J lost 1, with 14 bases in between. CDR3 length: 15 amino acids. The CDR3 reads CASSLYRDGNTEAFF. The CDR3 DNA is TGCGCCAGCAGCCTATACCGGGACGGGAACACTGAAGCTTTCTTT.

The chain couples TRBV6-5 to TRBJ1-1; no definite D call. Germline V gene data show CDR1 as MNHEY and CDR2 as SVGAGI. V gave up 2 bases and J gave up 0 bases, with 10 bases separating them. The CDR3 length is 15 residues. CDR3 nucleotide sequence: TGTGCCAGCAGTTACGGGCAGCCAGTGAACACTGAAGCTTTCTTT. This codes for CASSYGQPVNTEAFF.

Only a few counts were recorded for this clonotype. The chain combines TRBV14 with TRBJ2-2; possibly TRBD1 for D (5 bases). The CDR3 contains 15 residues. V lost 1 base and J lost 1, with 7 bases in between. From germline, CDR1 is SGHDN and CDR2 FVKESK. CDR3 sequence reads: CASSQGQRNTGELFF. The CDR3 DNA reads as TGTGCCAGCAGCCAAGGACAGCGGAACACCGGGGAGCTGTTTTTT.

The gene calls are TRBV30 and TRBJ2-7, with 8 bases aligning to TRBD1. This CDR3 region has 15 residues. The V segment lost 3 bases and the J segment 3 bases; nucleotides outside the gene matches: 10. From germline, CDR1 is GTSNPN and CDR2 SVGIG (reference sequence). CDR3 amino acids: CAWSAGTGGVYEQYF. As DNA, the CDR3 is TGTGCCTGGAGCGCCGGGACAGGTGGAGTCTACGAGCAGTACTTC.

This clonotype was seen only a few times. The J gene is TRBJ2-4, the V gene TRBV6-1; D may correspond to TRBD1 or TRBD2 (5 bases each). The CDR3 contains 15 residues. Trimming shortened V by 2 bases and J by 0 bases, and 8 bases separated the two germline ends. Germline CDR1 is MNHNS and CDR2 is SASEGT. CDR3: CASSETGLAKNIQYF. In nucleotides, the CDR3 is TGTGCCAGCAGTGAAACAGGACTAGCCAAAAACATTCAGTACTTC.

The CDR3 DNA is TGTGCCAGCTCACCACCCGGGGGAACTGGGGCCAACGTCCTGACTTTC. Its protein product is CASSPPGGTGANVLTF. V usage is TRBV18 and J usage is TRBJ2-6, with D possibly being TRBD2 (6 bases). With 0 bases removed from V and 2 bases from J, the gap between germline ends came to 8 bases. This CDR3 comprises 16 residues. Per germline, CDR1 KGHSH and CDR2 LQKENI.

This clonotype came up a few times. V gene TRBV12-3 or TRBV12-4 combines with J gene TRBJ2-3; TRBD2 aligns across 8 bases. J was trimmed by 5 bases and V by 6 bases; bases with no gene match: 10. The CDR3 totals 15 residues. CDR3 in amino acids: CASRLLADPGDTQYF. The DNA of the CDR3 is TGTGCCAGCAGGTTACTAGCGGACCCAGGAGATACGCAGTATTTT.

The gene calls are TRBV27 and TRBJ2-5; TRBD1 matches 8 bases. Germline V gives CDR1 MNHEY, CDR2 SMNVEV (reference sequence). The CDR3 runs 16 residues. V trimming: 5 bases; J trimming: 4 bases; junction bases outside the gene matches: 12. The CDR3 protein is CASSPRRQGAGETQYF. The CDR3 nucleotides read TGTGCCAGCAGTCCGCGGAGGCAGGGGGCGGGAGAGACCCAGTACTTC.

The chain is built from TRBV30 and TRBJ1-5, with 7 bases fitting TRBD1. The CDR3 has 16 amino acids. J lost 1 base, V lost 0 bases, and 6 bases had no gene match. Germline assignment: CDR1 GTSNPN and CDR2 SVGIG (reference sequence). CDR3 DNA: TGTGCCTGGAGTGTAAAACAGGGGAAAAGCAATCAGCCCCAGCATTTT. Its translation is CAWSVKQGKSNQPQHF. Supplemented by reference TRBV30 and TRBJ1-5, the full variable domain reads SQTIHQWPATLVQPVGSPLSLECTVEGTSNPNLYWYRQAAGRGLQLLFYSVGIGQISSEVPQNLSASRPQDRQFILSSKKLLLSDSGFYLCAWSVKQGKSNQPQHFGDGTRLSIL.

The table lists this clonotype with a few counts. CDR3 nucleotide sequence: TGTGCCAGCAGTGACGACAGAAACACCGGGGAGCTGTTTTTT. This encodes CASSDDRNTGELFF. The genes are TRBV2 and TRBJ2-2, with D possibly being TRBD1 (5 bases). Trimming took 3 bases from V and 2 from J, leaving 7 bases between them. Germline values: CDR1 SNHLY, CDR2 FYNNEI. This CDR3 comprises 14 residues.

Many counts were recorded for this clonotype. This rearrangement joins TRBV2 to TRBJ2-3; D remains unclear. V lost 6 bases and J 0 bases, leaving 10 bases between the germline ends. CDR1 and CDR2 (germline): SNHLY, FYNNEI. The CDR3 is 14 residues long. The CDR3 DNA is TGTGCCAGCAGCGTCAGTGGGAGCACAGATACGCAGTATTTT. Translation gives CASSVSGSTDTQYF.

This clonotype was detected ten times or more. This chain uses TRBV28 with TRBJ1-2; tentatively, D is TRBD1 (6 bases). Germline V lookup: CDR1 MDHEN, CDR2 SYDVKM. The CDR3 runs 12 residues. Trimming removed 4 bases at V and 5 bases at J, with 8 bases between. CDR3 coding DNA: TGTGCCAGCAGTTCTGGACAGTATGGCTACACCTTC. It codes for CASSSGQYGYTF.

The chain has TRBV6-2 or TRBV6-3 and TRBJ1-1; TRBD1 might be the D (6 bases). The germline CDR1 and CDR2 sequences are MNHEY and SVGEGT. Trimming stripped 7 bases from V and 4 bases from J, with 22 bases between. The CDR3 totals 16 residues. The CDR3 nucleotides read TGTGCCAGCAACACCGCGTTGAGGGGGGGCTTCACTGAAGCTTTCTTT. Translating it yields CASNTALRGGFTEAFF.

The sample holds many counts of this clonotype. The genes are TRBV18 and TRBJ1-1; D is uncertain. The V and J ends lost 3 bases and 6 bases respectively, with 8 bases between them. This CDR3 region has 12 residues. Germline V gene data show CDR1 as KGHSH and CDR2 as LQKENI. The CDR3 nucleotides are TGTGCCAGCTCACCCGGAGACGCTGAAGCTTTCTTT. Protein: CASSPGDAEAFF.

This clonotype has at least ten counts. CDR3 amino acids: CASSMDRSYEQYF. The CDR3 nucleotides are TGTGCCAGCAGTATGGACCGATCCTACGAGCAGTACTTC. V and J are TRBV6-1 and TRBJ2-7, with D unresolved. V was cut by 5 bases and J by 1 base, with 9 bases left in between. This CDR3 has 13 amino acids. The germline V gene encodes CDR1 MNHNS and CDR2 SASEGT.

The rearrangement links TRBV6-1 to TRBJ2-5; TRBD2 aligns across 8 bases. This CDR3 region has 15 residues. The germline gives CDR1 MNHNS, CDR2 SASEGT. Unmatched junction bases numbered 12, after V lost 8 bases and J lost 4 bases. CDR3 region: CASLLRGTRGETQYF. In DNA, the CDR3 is TGTGCCAGCCTACTGCGCGGGACTAGAGGAGAGACCCAGTACTTC.

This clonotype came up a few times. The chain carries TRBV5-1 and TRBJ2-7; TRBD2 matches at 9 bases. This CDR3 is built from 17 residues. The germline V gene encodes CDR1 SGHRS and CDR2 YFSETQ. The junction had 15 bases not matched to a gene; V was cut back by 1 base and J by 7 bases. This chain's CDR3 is CASSLPSGTSNLREQYF. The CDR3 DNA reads TGCGCCAGCAGCTTGCCCTCCGGGACTAGCAATTTGAGAGAGCAGTACTTC.

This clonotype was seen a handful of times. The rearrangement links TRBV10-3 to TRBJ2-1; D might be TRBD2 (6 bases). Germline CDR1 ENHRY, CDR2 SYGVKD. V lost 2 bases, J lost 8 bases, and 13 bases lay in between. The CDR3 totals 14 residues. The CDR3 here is CAISERGFLDEQFF. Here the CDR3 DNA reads TGTGCCATCAGTGAGCGGGGGTTTCTCGATGAGCAGTTCTTC.

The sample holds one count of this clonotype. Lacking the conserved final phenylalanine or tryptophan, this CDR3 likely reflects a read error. CDR3 coding DNA: TGCGCCAGCAGCCCGGGACAGGGCCCAAGGTCCTACGAGCAGTACCTC. Encoded protein: CASSPGQGPRSYEQYL. This chain uses TRBV5-1 with TRBJ2-7; 9 bases are shared with TRBD1. Germline-derived CDR1 and CDR2 are SGHRS and YFSETQ. J gave up 1 base and V 4 bases, and 9 bases lay outside the gene matches. The CDR3 contains 16 residues.

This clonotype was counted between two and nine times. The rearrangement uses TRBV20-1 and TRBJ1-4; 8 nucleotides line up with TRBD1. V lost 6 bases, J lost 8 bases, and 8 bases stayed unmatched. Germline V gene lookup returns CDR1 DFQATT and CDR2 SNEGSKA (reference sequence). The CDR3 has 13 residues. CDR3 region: CSAPGTGLEKLFF. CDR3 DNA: TGCAGTGCACCCGGGACAGGTCTCGAAAAACTGTTTTTT.

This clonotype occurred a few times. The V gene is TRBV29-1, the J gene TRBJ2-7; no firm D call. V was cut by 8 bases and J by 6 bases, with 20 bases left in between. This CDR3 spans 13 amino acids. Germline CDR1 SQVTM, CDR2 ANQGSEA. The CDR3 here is CSPTGTYLLEQYF. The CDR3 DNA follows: TGCAGCCCGACCGGCACATATCTTCTCGAGCAGTACTTC.

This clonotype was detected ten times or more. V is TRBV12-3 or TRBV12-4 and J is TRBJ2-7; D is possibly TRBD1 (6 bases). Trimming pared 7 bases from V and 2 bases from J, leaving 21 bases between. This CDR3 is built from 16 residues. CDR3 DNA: TGTGCCAGCACTGGCGAAACAGGGAAAGCACCCTACGAGCAGTACTTC. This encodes CASTGETGKAPYEQYF.